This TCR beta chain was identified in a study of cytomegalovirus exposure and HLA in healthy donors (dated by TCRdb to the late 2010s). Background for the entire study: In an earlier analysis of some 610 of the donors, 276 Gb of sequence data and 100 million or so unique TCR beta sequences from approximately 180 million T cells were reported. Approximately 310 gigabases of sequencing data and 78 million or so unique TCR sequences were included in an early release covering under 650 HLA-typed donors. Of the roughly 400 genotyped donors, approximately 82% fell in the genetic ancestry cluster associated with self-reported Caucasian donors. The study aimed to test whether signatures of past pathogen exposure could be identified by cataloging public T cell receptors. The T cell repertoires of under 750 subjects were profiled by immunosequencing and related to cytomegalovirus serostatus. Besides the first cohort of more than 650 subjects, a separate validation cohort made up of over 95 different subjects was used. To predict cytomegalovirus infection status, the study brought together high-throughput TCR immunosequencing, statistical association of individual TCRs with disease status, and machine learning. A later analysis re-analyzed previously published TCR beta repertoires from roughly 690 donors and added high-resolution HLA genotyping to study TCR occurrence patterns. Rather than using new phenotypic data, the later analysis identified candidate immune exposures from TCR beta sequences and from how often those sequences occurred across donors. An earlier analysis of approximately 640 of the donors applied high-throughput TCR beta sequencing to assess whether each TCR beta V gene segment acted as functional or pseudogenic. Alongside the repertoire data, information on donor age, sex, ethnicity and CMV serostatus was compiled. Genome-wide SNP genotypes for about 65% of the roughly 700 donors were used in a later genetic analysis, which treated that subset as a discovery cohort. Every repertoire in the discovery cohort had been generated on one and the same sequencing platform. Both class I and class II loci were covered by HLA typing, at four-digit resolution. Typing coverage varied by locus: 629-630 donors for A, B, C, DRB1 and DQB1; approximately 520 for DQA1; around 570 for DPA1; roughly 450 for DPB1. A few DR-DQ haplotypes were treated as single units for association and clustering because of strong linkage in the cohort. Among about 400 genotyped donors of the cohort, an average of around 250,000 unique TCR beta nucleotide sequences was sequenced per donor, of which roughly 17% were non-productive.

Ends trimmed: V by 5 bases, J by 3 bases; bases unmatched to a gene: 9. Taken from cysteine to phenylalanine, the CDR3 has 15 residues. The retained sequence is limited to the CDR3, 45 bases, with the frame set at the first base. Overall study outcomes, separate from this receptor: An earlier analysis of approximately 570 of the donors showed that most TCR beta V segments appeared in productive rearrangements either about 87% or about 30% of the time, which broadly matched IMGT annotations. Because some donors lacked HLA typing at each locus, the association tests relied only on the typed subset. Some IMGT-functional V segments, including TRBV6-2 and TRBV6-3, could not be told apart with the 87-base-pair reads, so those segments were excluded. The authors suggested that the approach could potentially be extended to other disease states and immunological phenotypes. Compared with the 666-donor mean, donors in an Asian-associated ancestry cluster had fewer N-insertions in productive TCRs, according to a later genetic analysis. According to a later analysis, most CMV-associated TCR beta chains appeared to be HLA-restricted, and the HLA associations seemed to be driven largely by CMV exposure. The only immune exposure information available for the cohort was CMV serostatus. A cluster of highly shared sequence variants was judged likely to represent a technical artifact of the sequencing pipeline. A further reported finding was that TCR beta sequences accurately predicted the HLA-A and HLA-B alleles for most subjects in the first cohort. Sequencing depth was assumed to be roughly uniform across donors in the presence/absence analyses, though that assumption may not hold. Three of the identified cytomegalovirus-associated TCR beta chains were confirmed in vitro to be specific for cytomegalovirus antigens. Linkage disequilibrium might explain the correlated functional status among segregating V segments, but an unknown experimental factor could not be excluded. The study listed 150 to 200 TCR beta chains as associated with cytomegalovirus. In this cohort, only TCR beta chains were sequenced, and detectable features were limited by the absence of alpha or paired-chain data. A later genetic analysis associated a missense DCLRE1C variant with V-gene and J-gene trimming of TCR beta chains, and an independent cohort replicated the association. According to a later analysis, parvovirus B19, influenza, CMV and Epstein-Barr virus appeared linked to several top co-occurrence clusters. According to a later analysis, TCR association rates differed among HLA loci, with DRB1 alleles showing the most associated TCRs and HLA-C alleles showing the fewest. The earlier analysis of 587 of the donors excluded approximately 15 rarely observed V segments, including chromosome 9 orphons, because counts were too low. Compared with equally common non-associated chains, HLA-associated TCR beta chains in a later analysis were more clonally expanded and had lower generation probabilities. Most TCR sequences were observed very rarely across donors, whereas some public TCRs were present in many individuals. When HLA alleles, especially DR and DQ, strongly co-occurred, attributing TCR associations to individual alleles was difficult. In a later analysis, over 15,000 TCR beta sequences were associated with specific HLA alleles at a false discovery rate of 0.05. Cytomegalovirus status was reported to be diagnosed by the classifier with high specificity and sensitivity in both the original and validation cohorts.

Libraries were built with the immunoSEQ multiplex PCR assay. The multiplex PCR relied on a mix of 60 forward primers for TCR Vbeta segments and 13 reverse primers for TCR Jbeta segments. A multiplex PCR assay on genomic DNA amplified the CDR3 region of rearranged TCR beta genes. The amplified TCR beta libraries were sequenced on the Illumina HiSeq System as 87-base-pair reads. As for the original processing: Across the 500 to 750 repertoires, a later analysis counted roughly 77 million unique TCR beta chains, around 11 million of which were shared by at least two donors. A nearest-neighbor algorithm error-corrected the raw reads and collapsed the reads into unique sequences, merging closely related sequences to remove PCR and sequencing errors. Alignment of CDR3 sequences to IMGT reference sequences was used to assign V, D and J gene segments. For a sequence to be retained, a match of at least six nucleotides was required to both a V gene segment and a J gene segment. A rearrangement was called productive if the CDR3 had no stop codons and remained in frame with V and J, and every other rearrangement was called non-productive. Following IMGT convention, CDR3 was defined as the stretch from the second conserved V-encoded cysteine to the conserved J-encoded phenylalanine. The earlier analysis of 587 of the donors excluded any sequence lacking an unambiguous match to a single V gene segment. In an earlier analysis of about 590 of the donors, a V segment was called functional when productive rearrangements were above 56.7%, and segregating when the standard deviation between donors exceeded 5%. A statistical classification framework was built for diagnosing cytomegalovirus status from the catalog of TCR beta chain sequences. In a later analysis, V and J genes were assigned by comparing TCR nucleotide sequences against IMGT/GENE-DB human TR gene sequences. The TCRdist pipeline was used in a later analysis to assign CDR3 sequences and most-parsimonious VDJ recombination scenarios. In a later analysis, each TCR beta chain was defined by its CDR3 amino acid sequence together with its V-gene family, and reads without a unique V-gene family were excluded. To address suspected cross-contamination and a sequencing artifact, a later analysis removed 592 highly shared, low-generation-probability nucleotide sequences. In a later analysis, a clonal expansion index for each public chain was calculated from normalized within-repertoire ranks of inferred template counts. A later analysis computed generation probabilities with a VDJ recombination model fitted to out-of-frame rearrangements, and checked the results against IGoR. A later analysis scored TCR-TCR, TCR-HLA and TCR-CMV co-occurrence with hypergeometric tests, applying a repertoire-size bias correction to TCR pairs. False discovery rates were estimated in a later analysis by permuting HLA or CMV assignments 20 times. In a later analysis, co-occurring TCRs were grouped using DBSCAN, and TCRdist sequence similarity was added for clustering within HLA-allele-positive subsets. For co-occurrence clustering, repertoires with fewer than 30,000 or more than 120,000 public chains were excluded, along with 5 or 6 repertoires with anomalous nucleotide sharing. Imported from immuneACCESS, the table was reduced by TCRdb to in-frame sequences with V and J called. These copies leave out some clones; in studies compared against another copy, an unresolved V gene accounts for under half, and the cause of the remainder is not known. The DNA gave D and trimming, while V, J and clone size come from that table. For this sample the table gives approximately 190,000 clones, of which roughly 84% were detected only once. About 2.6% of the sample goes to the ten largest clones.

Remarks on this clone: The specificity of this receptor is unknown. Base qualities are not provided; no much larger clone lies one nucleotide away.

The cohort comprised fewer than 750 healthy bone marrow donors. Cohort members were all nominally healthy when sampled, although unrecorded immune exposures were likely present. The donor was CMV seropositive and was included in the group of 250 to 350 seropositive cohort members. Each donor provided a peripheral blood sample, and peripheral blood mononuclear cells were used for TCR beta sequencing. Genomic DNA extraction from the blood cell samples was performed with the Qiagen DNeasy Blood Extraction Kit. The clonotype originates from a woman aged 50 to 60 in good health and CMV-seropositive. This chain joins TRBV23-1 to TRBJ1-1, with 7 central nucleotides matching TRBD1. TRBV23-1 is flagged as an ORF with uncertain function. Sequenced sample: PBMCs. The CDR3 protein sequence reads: CASSKRDRKDTEAFF. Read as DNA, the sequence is TGCGCCAGCAGTAAACGGGACAGAAAGGACACTGAAGCTTTCTTT.